This T cell receptor beta chain was sequenced for a study of T cells after yellow fever vaccination. Trimming removed 4 bases at V and 5 bases at J, with 14 bases between. The CDR3 has 14 amino acids. The V gene's germline CDR1 is MNHEY and CDR2 SVGAGI. The study made its TCR cDNA through 5'RACE template switching. That step introduced a universal primer site along with UMIs. TCRdb fed the 5' RACE reads into MiXCR, producing one record per CDR3 protein. The repertoire consists of 150,000 to 200,000 distinct CDR3 sequences, with over 7% occurring once and the leading ten covering under 40%. The source is a man between 18 and 35 years old who received the YFV17D yellow fever vaccine. This material consisted of CD8+ T cells sorted from PBMCs, taken 45 days after the yellow fever booster vaccination. The chain couples TRBV6-5 to TRBJ1-1; weak D call: TRBD1 (5 bases). The CDR3 reads CASSSGLTGTEAFF. CDR3 DNA sequence: TGTGCCAGCAGTTCAGGGCTCACGGGGACTGAAGCTTTCTTT.